This TCR beta chain emerged from a study of blood T cell repertoires in COVID-19. Generated by immunoSEQ multiplex PCR, the TCRdb table keeps only in-frame clones and is missing some. The data contain approximately 300,000 clones, 70% to 90% of them singletons. The study drew participants aged about 18 to 95 years from some 24 US areas. Clinical history reported by participants formed the basis on which cohorts were assigned. The CDR3 runs 17 residues. CDR1 and CDR2 from the germline V gene are SGHNT and YYREEE (reference sequence). Unmatched junction bases numbered 13, after V lost 4 bases and J lost 2 bases.

V gene TRBV5-4 combines with J gene TRBJ2-3; 7 nucleotides align to TRBD2. The origin of this receptor is a woman aged 25 to 39 who had recovered from COVID-19. What was sequenced was PBMCs or T cells enriched from blood (not recorded which). The CDR3 DNA follows: TGTGCCAGCAGCCATCGTCGGGGAGCGGGATTCACAGATACGCAGTATTTT. It yields the protein CASSHRRGAGFTDTQYF.